This is a list of T cell receptor beta chains from one sample in a study of T-cell memory formation after mild COVID-19. TCRdb re-derived calls from the 5' RACE reads in MiXCR, one entry per CDR3 protein. The data contain 500,000 to 550,000 distinct CDR3 sequences, around 20% of them singletons. The specimen sequenced was PBMCs or a T cell subset sorted from them (not recorded which). These receptors were collected from an adult woman who had mild COVID-19 (a few samples of this study predate the infection). Cell type and time point are not known. CDR3s include the opening cysteine and the closing phenylalanine or tryptophan. A D gene is named only where the DNA matches it firmly. The size entry is marked missing in some rows and otherwise reads once, few, many or a size class.

clone_size	d_call	v_call	j_call	cdr3_nt	cdr3_aa
.	.	TRBV9	TRBJ2-2	TGTGCCAGCAGCCCCTTCGTCACCGGGGAGCTGTTTTTT	CASSPFVTGELFF
.	.	TRBV5-4	TRBJ1-5	TGTGCCAGCAGCTTTGGGGGGGGTTTCAATCAGCCCCAGCATTTT	CASSFGGGFNQPQHF
.	.	TRBV18	TRBJ1-2	TGTGCCAGCGGGGATACCGTGGGAATCTATGGCTACACCTTC	CASGDTVGIYGYTF
.	TRBD1	TRBV19	TRBJ1-1	TGTGCCAGTAGTTTCGGGGACAGCCGGAGCACTGAAGCTTTCTTT	CASSFGDSRSTEAFF
.	TRBD1	TRBV19	TRBJ1-5	TGTGCCAGTAGTGTCTCAGGGGGCTGGAACAATCAGCCCCAGCATTTT	CASSVSGGWNNQPQHF
few	.	TRBV29-1	TRBJ1-2	TGCAGCGTTGGGAAGGGAACAGGCCAAACCTACACCTTC	CSVGKGTGQTYTF
few	TRBD2	TRBV11-3	TRBJ2-5	TGTGCCAGCAGCTTACTTAGCGGGAGAGCAGAGACCCAGTACTTC	CASSLLSGRAETQYF
few	.	TRBV7-3	TRBJ1-2	TGTGCCAGCAGCTTAGGACATGAGAATGGCTACACCTTC	CASSLGHENGYTF
.	TRBD1	TRBV10-3	TRBJ2-3	TGTGCCATCAGTGAGGAAATCGGACAGGGACCCACAGATACGCAGTATTTT	CAISEEIGQGPTDTQYF
few	.	TRBV5-1	TRBJ1-1	TGCGCCAGCAGCTTGGTGGGCGGTTCGAACACTGAAGCTTTCTTT	CASSLVGGSNTEAFF
few	TRBD2	TRBV5-1	TRBJ2-1	TGCGCCAGCAGCCCAACGACTAGCGGGCCCAACTACAATGAGCAGTTCTTC	CASSPTTSGPNYNEQFF
few	TRBD2	TRBV14	TRBJ2-5	TGTGCCAGCAGCCGGAATCAACTAGCGGGGGGAGAGACCCAGTACTTC	CASSRNQLAGGETQYF
few	TRBD1	TRBV6-5	TRBJ1-1	TGTGCCAGCGGAAAGGGACAGAGCATGAACACTGAAGCTTTCTTT	CASGKGQSMNTEAFF
few	.	TRBV20-1	TRBJ2-1	TGCAGTGCTCGGACTCACTCCTACAATGAGCAGTTCTTC	CSARTHSYNEQFF
few	.	TRBV4-2	TRBJ1-1	TGTGCCAGCAGCCAAGATAGGCCCCGGGAAGCTTTCTTT	CASSQDRPREAFF
many	TRBD2	TRBV5-5	TRBJ2-6	TGTGCCAGCAGCTCCGGGGGGGCACCCTCTGGGGCCAACGTCCTGACTTTC	CASSSGGAPSGANVLTF